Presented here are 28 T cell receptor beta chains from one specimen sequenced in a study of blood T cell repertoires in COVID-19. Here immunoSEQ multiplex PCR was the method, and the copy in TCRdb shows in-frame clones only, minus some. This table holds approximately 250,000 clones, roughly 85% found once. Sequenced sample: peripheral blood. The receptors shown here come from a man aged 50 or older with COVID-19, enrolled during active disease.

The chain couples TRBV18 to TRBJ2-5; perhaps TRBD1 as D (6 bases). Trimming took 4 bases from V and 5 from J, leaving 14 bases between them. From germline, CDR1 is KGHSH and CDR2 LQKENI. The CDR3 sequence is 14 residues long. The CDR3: CASSLQGRRETQYF. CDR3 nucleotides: TGTGCCAGCTCACTACAGGGACGACGGGAGACCCAGTACTTC.

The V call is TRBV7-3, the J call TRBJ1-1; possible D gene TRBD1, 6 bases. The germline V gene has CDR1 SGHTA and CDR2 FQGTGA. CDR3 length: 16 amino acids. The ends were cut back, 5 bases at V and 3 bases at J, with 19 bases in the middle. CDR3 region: CASSQNPRGLDTEAFF. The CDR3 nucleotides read TGTGCCAGCAGCCAAAACCCCAGGGGACTAGACACTGAAGCTTTCTTT.

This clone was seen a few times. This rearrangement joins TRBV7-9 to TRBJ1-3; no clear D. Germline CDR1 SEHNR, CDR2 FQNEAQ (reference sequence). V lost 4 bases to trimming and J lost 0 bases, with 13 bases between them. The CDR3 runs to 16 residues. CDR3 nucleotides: TGTGCCAGCAGCTCACCGCGCGGCGCCTCTGGAAACACCATATATTTT. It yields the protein CASSSPRGASGNTIYF.

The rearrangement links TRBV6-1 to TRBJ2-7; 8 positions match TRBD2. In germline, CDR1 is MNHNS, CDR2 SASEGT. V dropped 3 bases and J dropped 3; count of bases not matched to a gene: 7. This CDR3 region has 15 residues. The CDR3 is CASSDLAGGNYEQYF. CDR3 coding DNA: TGTGCCAGCAGTGATTTGGCGGGGGGCAACTACGAGCAGTACTTC.

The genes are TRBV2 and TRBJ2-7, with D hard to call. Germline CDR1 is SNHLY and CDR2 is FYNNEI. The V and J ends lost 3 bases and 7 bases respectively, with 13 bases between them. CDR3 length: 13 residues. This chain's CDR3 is CASSDSRAKEQYF. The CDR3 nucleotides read TGTGCCAGCAGTGATTCGAGAGCGAAGGAGCAGTACTTC.

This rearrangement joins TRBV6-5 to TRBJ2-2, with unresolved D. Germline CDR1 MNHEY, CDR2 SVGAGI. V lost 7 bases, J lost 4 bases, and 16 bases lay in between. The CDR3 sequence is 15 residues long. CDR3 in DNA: TGTGCCAGCATCGAACGGCAGAGAGGCACCGGGGAGCTGTTTTTT. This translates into CASIERQRGTGELFF.

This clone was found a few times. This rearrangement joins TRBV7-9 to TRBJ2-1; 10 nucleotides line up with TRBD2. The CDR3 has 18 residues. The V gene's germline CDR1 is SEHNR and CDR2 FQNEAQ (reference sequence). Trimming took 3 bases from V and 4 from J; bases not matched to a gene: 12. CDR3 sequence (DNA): TGTGCCAGCAGCTTCACGACGGCAACTAGCGGGGAATACAATGAGCAGTTCTTC. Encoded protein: CASSFTTATSGEYNEQFF.

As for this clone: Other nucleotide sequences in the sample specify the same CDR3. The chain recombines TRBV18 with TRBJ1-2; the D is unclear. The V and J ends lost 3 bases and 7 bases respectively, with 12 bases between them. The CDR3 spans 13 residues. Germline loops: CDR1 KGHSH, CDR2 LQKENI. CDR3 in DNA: TGTGCCAGCTCACCGTCAGACACCCGTGGCTACACCTTC. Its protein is CASSPSDTRGYTF.

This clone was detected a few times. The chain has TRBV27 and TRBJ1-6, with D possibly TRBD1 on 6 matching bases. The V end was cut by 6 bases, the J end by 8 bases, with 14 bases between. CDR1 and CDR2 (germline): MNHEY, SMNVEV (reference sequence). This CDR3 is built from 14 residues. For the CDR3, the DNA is TGTGCCAGCAGCCGAGGGGGTATTGATTCACCCCTCCACTTT. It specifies CASSRGGIDSPLHF.

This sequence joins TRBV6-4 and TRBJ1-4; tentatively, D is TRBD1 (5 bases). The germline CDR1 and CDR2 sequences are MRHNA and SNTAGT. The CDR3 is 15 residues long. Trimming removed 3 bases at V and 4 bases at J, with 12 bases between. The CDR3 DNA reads TGTGCCAGCAGTGAGTGGACAAATTATAATGAAAAACTGTTTTTT. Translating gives CASSEWTNYNEKLFF.

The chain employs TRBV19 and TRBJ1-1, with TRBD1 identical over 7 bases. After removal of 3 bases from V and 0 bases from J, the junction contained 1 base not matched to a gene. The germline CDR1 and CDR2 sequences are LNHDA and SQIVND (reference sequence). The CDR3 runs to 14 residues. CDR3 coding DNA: TGTGCCAGTAGTATGGGACAGCTGAACACTGAAGCTTTCTTT. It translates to CASSMGQLNTEAFF.

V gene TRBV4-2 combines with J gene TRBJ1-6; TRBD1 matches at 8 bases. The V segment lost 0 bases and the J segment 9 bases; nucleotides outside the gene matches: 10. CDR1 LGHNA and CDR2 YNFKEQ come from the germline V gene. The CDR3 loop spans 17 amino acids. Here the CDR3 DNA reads TGTGCCAGCAGCCAAGATCCCCCCGGACAGGGTGGTTCACCCCTCCACTTT. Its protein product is CASSQDPPGQGGSPLHF.

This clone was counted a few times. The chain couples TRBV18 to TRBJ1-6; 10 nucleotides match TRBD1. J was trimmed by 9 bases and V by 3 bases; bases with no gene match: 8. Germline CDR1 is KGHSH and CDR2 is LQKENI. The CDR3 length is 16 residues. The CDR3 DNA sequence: TGTGCCAGCTCACCGCAAGGACAGGGGGTCTTTTCACCCCTCCACTTT. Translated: CASSPQGQGVFSPLHF.

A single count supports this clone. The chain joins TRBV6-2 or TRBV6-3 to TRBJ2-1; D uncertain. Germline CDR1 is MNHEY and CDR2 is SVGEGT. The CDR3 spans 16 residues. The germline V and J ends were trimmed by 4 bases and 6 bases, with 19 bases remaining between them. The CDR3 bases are TGTGCCAGCAGTTTTGTTCTCGAGCGCCTCTCCAATGAGCAGTTCTTC. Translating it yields CASSFVLERLSNEQFF.

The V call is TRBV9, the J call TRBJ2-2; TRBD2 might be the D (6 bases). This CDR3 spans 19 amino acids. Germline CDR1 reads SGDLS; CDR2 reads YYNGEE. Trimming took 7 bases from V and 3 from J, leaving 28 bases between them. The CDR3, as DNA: TGTGCCAGCGGAGGTTGGGGGGAGACGGAGATAGGAGACACCGGGGAGCTGTTTTTT. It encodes CASGGWGETEIGDTGELFF.

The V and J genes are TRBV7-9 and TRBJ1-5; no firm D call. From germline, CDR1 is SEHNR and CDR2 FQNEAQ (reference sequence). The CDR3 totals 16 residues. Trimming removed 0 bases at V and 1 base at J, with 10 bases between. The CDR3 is CASSLAGGGSNQPQHF. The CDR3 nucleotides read TGTGCCAGCAGCTTAGCGGGCGGAGGGAGCAATCAGCCCCAGCATTTT.

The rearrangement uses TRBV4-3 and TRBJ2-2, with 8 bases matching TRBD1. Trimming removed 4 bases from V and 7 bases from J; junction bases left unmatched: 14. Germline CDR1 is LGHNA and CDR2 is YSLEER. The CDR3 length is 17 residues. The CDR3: CASSRSTGVWDIGELFF. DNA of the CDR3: TGCGCCAGCAGCCGGTCGACAGGGGTGTGGGACATCGGGGAGCTGTTTTTT.

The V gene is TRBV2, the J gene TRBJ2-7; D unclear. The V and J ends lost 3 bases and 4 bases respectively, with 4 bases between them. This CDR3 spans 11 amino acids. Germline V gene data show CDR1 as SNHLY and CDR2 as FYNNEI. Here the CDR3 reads CASSDRYEQYF. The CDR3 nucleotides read TGTGCCAGCAGTGATCGGTACGAGCAGTACTTC.

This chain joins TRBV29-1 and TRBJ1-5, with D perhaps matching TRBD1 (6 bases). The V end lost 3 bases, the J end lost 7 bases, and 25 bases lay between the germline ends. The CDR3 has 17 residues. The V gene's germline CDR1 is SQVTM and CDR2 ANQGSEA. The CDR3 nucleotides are TGCAGCGTTGATGCCCCCCGCCTCACAGGGACCGGGCAGCCCCAGCATTTT. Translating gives CSVDAPRLTGTGQPQHF.

The CDR3, as DNA: TGTGCCAGCAGCGAACCCAGGGGGTTCAGGCCTAATGAAAAACTGTTTTTT. Translating gives CASSEPRGFRPNEKLFF. The V and J genes are TRBV21-1 and TRBJ1-4; the table calls TRBD1, which could not be checked here. TRBV21-1 is an annotated pseudogene. There are 17 residues in the CDR3.

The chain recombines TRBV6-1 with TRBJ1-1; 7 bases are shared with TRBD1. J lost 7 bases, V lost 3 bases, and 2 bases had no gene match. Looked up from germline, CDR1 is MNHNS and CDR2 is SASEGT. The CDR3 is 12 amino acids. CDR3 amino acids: CASSDRQGEAFF. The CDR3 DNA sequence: TGTGCCAGCAGTGATAGACAGGGTGAAGCTTTCTTT.

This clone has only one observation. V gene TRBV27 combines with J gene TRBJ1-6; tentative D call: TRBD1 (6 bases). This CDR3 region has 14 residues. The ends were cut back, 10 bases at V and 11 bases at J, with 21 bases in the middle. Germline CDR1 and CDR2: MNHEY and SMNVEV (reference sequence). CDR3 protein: CATRGWGGRAPLHF. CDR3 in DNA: TGTGCCACCAGGGGCTGGGGCGGTCGGGCACCCCTCCACTTT.

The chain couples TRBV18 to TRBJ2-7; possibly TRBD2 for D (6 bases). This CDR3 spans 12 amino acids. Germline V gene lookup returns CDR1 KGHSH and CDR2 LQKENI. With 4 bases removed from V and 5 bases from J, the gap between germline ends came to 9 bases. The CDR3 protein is CASSRRVDEQYF. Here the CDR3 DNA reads TGTGCCAGCTCACGGAGGGTTGACGAGCAGTACTTC.

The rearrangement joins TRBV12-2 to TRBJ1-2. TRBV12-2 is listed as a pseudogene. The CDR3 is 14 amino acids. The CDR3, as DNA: TGTGCAAGTCGCTCCACCTTTAGCTGCTATGGCTACACCTTC. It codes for CASRSTFSCYGYTF.

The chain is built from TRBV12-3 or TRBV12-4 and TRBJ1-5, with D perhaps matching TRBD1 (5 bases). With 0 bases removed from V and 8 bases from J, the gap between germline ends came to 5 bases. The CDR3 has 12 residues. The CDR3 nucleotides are TGTGCCAGCAGTTTAGCAGGGGAGCCCCAGCATTTT. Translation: CASSLAGEPQHF.

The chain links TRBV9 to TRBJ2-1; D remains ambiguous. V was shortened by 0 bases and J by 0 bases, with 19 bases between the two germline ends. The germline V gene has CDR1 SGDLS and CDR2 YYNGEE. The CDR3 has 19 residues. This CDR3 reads CASSVDFSVAAFSYNEQFF. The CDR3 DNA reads TGTGCCAGCAGCGTAGATTTTTCGGTGGCGGCGTTCTCCTACAATGAGCAGTTCTTC.

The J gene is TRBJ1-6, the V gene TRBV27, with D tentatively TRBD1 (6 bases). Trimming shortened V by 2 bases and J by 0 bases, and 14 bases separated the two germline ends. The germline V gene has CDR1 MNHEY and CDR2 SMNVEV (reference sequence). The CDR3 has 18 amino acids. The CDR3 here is CASSLQGPISSYNSPLHF. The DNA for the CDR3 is TGTGCCAGCAGTTTACAGGGGCCCATTAGCTCCTATAATTCACCCCTCCACTTT.

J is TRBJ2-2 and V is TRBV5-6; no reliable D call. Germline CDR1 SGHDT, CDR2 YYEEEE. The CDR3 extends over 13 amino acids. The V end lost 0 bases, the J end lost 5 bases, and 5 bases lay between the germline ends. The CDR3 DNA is TGTGCCAGCAGCTTGGCCCCAACCGGGGAGCTGTTTTTT. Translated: CASSLAPTGELFF. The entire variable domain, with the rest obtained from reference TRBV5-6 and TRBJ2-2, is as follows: DAGVTQSPTHLIKTRGQQVTLRCSPKSGHDTVSWYQQALGQGPQFIFQYYEEEERQRGNFPDRFSGHQFPNYSSELNVNALLLGDSALYLCASSLAPTGELFFGEGSRLTVL.